Each of the 32 T cell receptor beta chains below was sequenced from the same sample in a study of STAT3 mutations in large granular lymphocyte leukemia (dated by TCRdb to between 2019 and 2020). Results the study describes overall, beyond this receptor: At least one immunodominant TCRbeta clonotype was identified in every T-LGLL patient, and multiple immunodominant subclonotypes were identified in about half of the T-LGLL patients.

Library prep was done by the immunoSEQ multiplex PCR assay. As stored in TCRdb, this immuneACCESS dataset retains in-frame rearrangements with V and J assigned. A fraction of the clones does not appear; measured against another copy, unresolved V genes explain less than half of the discrepancy, and the remainder lacks a known reason. Present in this sample are about 2,600 clones, 25% to 40% of which were seen just once. The top ten clones comprise less than 75% of the sample. No antigens are known for them. Material: PBMCs. These receptors were collected from a human donor with T large granular lymphocyte leukemia. Some clones in this sample may be carry-over from other donors' samples.

The rearrangement uses TRBV7-7 and TRBJ2-5, with 11 nucleotides matching TRBD2. V lost 5 bases, J lost 5 bases, and 10 bases stayed unmatched. This CDR3 has 16 amino acids. CDR1 is SSHAT, CDR2 FNYEAQ, per germline (reference sequence). The CDR3 DNA is TGTGCCAGCAGCCCCCCATTGGCTAGCGGGGGGGAGACCCAGTACTTC. Protein sequence: CASSPPLASGGETQYF.

The V gene is TRBV29-1, the J gene TRBJ1-2; D is uncertain. CDR3 size: 12 residues. Looked up from germline, CDR1 is SQVTM and CDR2 is ANQGSEA. V was clipped by 5 bases and J by 2 bases, with 9 bases between them. The CDR3 region has the DNA TGCAGCGTTTTTGCAGGAAACTATGGCTACACCTTC. This gives the protein CSVFAGNYGYTF.

This clone has just one count. This rearrangement joins TRBV4-1 to TRBJ1-1; possibly TRBD1 for D (5 bases). CDR1 is MGHRA and CDR2 is YSYEKL in the germline V gene. The CDR3 spans 16 residues. V was pared by 5 bases and J by 9 bases, with 25 bases between. As DNA, the CDR3 is TGCGCCAGCAGCACAAGCCCCGTGGCGGAAAAGGGGAAAGCTTTCTTT. As protein: CASSTSPVAEKGKAFF.

V usage is TRBV7-2 and J usage is TRBJ2-7, with no clear D. The V and J ends lost 5 bases and 12 bases respectively, with 17 bases between them. The germline CDR1 and CDR2 sequences are SGHTA and FQGNSA. The CDR3 is 12 residues long. Here the CDR3 reads CASSTGHPIRYF. The CDR3 DNA reads as TGTGCCAGCAGCACCGGCCATCCTATTCGGTACTTC.

This clone has just a few counts. The V and J genes are TRBV30 and TRBJ2-7; D is unresolved. The CDR3 spans 10 residues. Trimming took off 3 bases at V and 4 bases at J, with 4 bases between the two ends. The germline V gene encodes CDR1 GTSNPN and CDR2 SVGIG (reference sequence). The CDR3, as DNA: TGTGCCTGGAGGGGATACGAGCAGTACTTC. Protein sequence: CAWRGYEQYF.

The chain uses TRBV5-6 and TRBJ2-7; 7 nucleotides match TRBD1. The CDR3 runs to 14 residues. Germline V gene lookup returns CDR1 SGHDT and CDR2 YYEEEE. V was clipped by 0 bases and J by 3 bases; unmatched bases: 3. The CDR3 spells CASSLGQGRYEQYF. For the CDR3, the DNA is TGTGCCAGCAGCTTGGGACAGGGACGCTACGAGCAGTACTTC.

The rearrangement links TRBV29-1 to TRBJ2-7, with 8 bases matching TRBD1. Trimming took 1 base from V and 6 from J; bases not matched to a gene: 5. CDR1 SQVTM and CDR2 ANQGSEA come from the germline V gene. The CDR3 extends over 13 amino acids. The CDR3 loop reads CSVEARGQGEQYF. CDR3 in DNA: TGCAGCGTTGAAGCCAGGGGGCAGGGCGAGCAGTACTTC.

Note on this clone: This could be a read error, since a much larger clone is one nucleotide away. In the same sample, other DNA sequences code for this CDR3. The chain joins TRBV15 to TRBJ1-2; a possible D gene is TRBD1 (6 bases). CDR3 length: 13 residues. Trimming stripped 0 bases from V and 8 bases from J, with 10 bases between. CDR1 LNHNV and CDR2 YYDKDF come from the germline V gene (reference sequence). The CDR3 bases are TGTGCCACCAGCAGAGAGGAGGGGGACGGCTACACCTTC. This translates into CATSREEGDGYTF. The full variable domain, rest sourced from reference TRBV15 and TRBJ1-2, is DAMVIQNPRYQVTQFGKPVTLSCSQTLNHNVMYWYQQKSSQAPKLLFHYYDKDFNNEADTPDNFQSRRPNTSFCFLDIRSPGLGDTAMYLCATSREEGDGYTFGSGTRLTVV.

The chain has TRBV15 and TRBJ2-7; 11 bases align to TRBD2. From germline, CDR1 is LNHNV and CDR2 YYDKDF (reference sequence). The V gene end was trimmed by 5 bases and the J gene end by 2 bases; junction bases not matched to a gene: 8. The CDR3 covers 16 residues. In DNA, the CDR3 is TGTGCCACCAGCGTCCCGACTAGCGGGAAGACCTACGAGCAGTACTTC. Residues: CATSVPTSGKTYEQYF.

This clone was detected only a few times. This chain joins TRBV5-6 and TRBJ2-2; tentatively, D is TRBD2 (5 bases). This CDR3 has 14 amino acids. CDR1 SGHDT and CDR2 YYEEEE come from the germline V gene. V lost 4 bases, J lost 6 bases, and 13 bases lay in between. CDR3 loop: CASSGPPSPGELFF. Here the CDR3 DNA reads TGTGCCAGCAGCGGGCCCCCTAGCCCCGGGGAGCTGTTTTTT.

In its sample, this clone was seen a few times. In DNA, the CDR3 is TGTGCCAGCAGCTTAGCAACAGGGATCTCCTACGAGCAGTACTTC. Its translation is CASSLATGISYEQYF. The chain carries TRBV5-8 and TRBJ2-7, with D possibly being TRBD1 (6 bases). CDR3 length: 15 residues. Germline V lookup: CDR1 SGHTS, CDR2 YDEGEE. The V gene lost 2 bases and the J gene lost 0 bases, with 12 bases spanning the gap.

This clone appeared a few times. The chain combines TRBV7-9 with TRBJ1-5; the match to TRBD1 covers 7 bases. CDR3 length: 13 amino acids. V shed 6 bases, J shed 9 bases, and the junction held 8 bases outside the gene matches. Germline CDR1 SEHNR, CDR2 FQNEAQ (reference sequence). The CDR3 sequence is CASRPGGSGPQHF. The CDR3, as DNA: TGTGCCAGCAGGCCAGGGGGAAGCGGGCCCCAGCATTTT. The full variable domain, with the rest looked up from reference TRBV7-9 and TRBJ1-5, is DTGVSQNPRHKITKRGQNVTFRCDPISEHNRLYWYRQTLGQGPEFLTYFQNEAQLEKSRLLSDRFSAERPKGSFSTLEIQRTEQGDSAMYLCASRPGGSGPQHFGDGTRLSIL.

The chain couples TRBV30 to TRBJ1-2; no clear D gene. Germline V gene sequence: CDR1 GTSNPN, CDR2 SVGIG (reference sequence). The CDR3 loop spans 16 amino acids. Trimming pared 0 bases from V and 5 bases from J, leaving 19 bases between. The CDR3 protein is CAWSVLDVNKGYGYTF. DNA of the CDR3: TGTGCCTGGAGTGTGTTGGACGTTAACAAGGGATATGGCTACACCTTC.

The CDR3 region has the DNA TGTGCCAGCACTGGGGGGGACTCCTCCTACGAGCAGTACTTC. This codes for CASTGGDSSYEQYF. This rearrangement joins TRBV5-4 to TRBJ2-7; 7 nucleotides align to TRBD2. Germline V gene sequence: CDR1 SGHNT, CDR2 YYREEE (reference sequence). CDR3 length: 14 amino acids. J was trimmed by 0 bases and V by 6 bases; bases with no gene match: 6.

The V call is TRBV5-1, the J call TRBJ2-5, with a tentative D call TRBD1 (7 bases). There are 16 residues in the CDR3. V was pared by 0 bases and J by 4 bases, with 16 bases between. Germline V lookup: CDR1 SGHRS, CDR2 YFSETQ. CDR3 in DNA: TGCGCCAGCAGCTTGGCCGGCGGAGGGGGCGTAGAGACCCAGTACTTC. Amino acids: CASSLAGGGGVETQYF.

This chain uses TRBV9 with TRBJ2-2; D unresolved. The V end lost 2 bases, the J end lost 7 bases, and 9 bases lay between the germline ends. Germline V gene data show CDR1 as SGDLS and CDR2 as YYNGEE. The CDR3 totals 13 residues. CDR3 in amino acids: CASSVLPYGELFF. The DNA for the CDR3 is TGTGCCAGCAGCGTTCTGCCTTACGGGGAGCTGTTTTTT.

The chain joins TRBV9 to TRBJ2-7; TRBD2 is a possible D gene (6 bases). Germline CDR1 and CDR2: SGDLS and YYNGEE. V was clipped by 4 bases and J by 6 bases, with 17 bases between them. The CDR3 is made up of 14 amino acids. CDR3 amino acids: CASSLRSMGGEQYF. The CDR3 DNA reads TGTGCCAGCAGCCTCAGGTCCATGGGGGGCGAGCAGTACTTC.

This clone was seen only a few times. This chain links TRBV7-2 with TRBJ2-7, with D possibly being TRBD1 (6 bases). In germline, CDR1 is SGHTA, CDR2 FQGNSA. Between the trimmed V and J ends, which lost 8 bases and 2 bases, there was a span of 13 bases. The CDR3 has 13 amino acids. Here the CDR3 reads CASGRDNPYEQYF. CDR3 in DNA: TGTGCCAGCGGCCGGGACAACCCCTACGAGCAGTACTTC.

V gene TRBV30 combines with J gene TRBJ2-1; possible D gene TRBD1, 6 bases. CDR3 length equals 14 residues. The germline V gene has CDR1 GTSNPN and CDR2 SVGIG (reference sequence). Trimming pared 2 bases from V and 7 bases from J, leaving 15 bases between. The CDR3 region is CAWSPLGALNEQFF. In DNA, the CDR3 is TGTGCCTGGAGTCCCTTGGGGGCGTTGAATGAGCAGTTCTTC.

The table lists this clone with a count of one. The chain combines TRBV30 with TRBJ1-5; D uncertain. CDR1 GTSNPN and CDR2 SVGIG come from the germline V gene (reference sequence). This CDR3 region has 13 residues. V was pared by 0 bases and J by 4 bases, with 7 bases between. CDR3 DNA: TGTGCCTGGAGTGTACAACCGAATCAGCCCCAGCATTTT. Protein product: CAWSVQPNQPQHF.

The gene calls are TRBV2 and TRBJ2-7, with D tentatively TRBD2 (5 bases). Germline CDR1 reads SNHLY; CDR2 reads FYNNEI. The CDR3 totals 14 residues. Deletions cut 0 bases from V and 2 bases from J, with 8 bases between. In nucleotides, the CDR3 is TGTGCCAGCAGTGAAGCGCGGGTCCCCTACGAGCAGTACTTC. It translates to CASSEARVPYEQYF.

This chain connects TRBV30 to TRBJ1-5; 10 nucleotides align to TRBD1. Losses at the gene ends were 6 bases for V and 2 bases for J; bases not matched to a gene: 1. Germline V gene data show CDR1 as GTSNPN and CDR2 as SVGIG (reference sequence). The CDR3 totals 13 residues. For the CDR3, the DNA is TGTGCCTGCGGGACAGGGGGCAATCAGCCCCAGCATTTT. This gives the protein CACGTGGNQPQHF. Filled out from reference TRBV30 and TRBJ1-5, the complete variable domain reads SQTIHQWPATLVQPVGSPLSLECTVEGTSNPNLYWYRQAAGRGLQLLFYSVGIGQISSEVPQNLSASRPQDRQFILSSKKLLLSDSGFYLCACGTGGNQPQHFGDGTRLSIL.

J is TRBJ2-5 and V is TRBV9, with 11 bases lining up with TRBD2. Germline CDR1 is SGDLS and CDR2 is YYNGEE. CDR3 length equals 16 residues. J gave up 4 bases and V 4 bases, and 9 bases lay outside the gene matches. The CDR3 loop is CASSTGLAAVGETQYF. Here the CDR3 DNA reads TGTGCCAGCAGCACGGGACTAGCGGCAGTAGGAGAGACCCAGTACTTC.

This clone showed up just a few times. The chain combines TRBV27 with TRBJ2-3; TRBD1 aligns across 8 bases. CDR1 and CDR2 (germline): MNHEY, SMNVEV (reference sequence). The ends lost 5 bases at V and 4 bases at J; junction bases unmatched: 8. The CDR3 covers 15 residues. CDR3 sequence: CASSAGTGPADTQYF. The CDR3 bases are TGTGCCAGCAGTGCCGGGACAGGTCCCGCAGATACGCAGTATTTT.

The gene calls are TRBV29-1 and TRBJ2-3; D may be TRBD2 (5 bases). CDR1 and CDR2 (germline): SQVTM, ANQGSEA. The CDR3 has 13 amino acids. The V end was cut by 3 bases, the J end by 1 base, with 8 bases between. In nucleotides, the CDR3 is TGCAGCGTTGATCTGGGAGGCACAGATACGCAGTATTTT. This codes for CSVDLGGTDTQYF.

The chain couples TRBV4-1 to TRBJ2-1; D gene unclear. This CDR3 is 16 amino acids long. V gave up 0 bases and J gave up 2 bases, with 11 bases separating them. Germline CDR1 is MGHRA and CDR2 is YSYEKL. The DNA for the CDR3 is TGCGCCAGCAGCCAAGAGTCGGGTGGGGCCTACAATGAGCAGTTCTTC. It encodes CASSQESGGAYNEQFF.

This clone was picked up a small number of times. The chain couples TRBV7-9 to TRBJ2-1; tentatively, D is TRBD2 (6 bases). This CDR3 comprises 13 residues. CDR1 and CDR2 from the germline V gene are SEHNR and FQNEAQ (reference sequence). Trimming removed 4 bases from V and 7 bases from J, with 11 bases in between. CDR3 sequence reads: CASSSGVINEQFF. CDR3 coding DNA: TGTGCCAGCAGCTCGGGAGTTATTAATGAGCAGTTCTTC.

This clone was observed a handful of times. The chain couples TRBV7-9 to TRBJ2-7; 8 nucleotides line up with TRBD2. V trimming: 1 base; J trimming: 5 bases; junction bases outside the gene matches: 4. The CDR3 has 14 residues. Germline V CDR1 and CDR2: SEHNR, FQNEAQ (reference sequence). In nucleotides, the CDR3 is TGTGCCAGCAGCTTAGGGCTAGCGGGCCACGAGCAGTACTTC. It specifies CASSLGLAGHEQYF.

The V gene is TRBV5-1, the J gene TRBJ2-4; the D gene is possibly TRBD2 (6 bases). Per germline, CDR1 SGHRS and CDR2 YFSETQ. The length of the CDR3 is 15 residues. V was shortened by 0 bases and J by 8 bases, with 15 bases between the two germline ends. The CDR3 spells CASSLAGGVMDIQYF. The CDR3 region has the DNA TGCGCCAGCAGCTTGGCCGGAGGGGTGATGGACATTCAGTACTTC.

The rearrangement uses TRBV6-5 and TRBJ2-1, with D perhaps TRBD2 (6 bases). CDR1 and CDR2 from the germline V gene are MNHEY and SVGAGI. Trimming left V 0 bases short and J 6 bases short, with 9 bases between. This CDR3 is 14 amino acids long. The CDR3 reads CASSYSTGLNEQFF. The CDR3, as DNA: TGTGCCAGCAGTTACTCCACGGGACTCAATGAGCAGTTCTTC.

This clone has just a few counts. The chain's CDR3 is CASSLAGAGWGYTF. Written as DNA, the CDR3 is TGTGCCAGCAGCTTAGCCGGGGCAGGGTGGGGCTACACCTTC. V and J are TRBV7-2 and TRBJ1-2; D is possibly TRBD1 (5 bases). This CDR3 is 14 amino acids long. V lost 0 bases to trimming and J lost 8 bases, with 13 bases between them. Looked up from germline, CDR1 is SGHTA and CDR2 is FQGNSA.

V and J are TRBV29-1 and TRBJ2-7; 9 nucleotides line up with TRBD1. The CDR3 runs 15 residues. V lost 3 bases, J lost 2 bases, and 8 bases stayed unmatched. Germline CDR1 is SQVTM and CDR2 is ANQGSEA. DNA for the CDR3: TGCAGCGTTGAGACAGGGACAGGGATTCCCTACGAGCAGTACTTC. It is translated as CSVETGTGIPYEQYF.